These T cell receptor beta chains were read from a single sample in a study of blood T cells in healthy people across ages. From the 5' RACE reads, TCRdb called clonotypes with MiXCR, one entry per CDR3 protein. The sample records almost 550,000 distinct CDR3 sequences, approximately 25% being singletons. These data were likewise used in another study, on T cells of mothers and their children.

The sample comprised blood. The origin of the receptors is a boy aged 5 to 17 in good health. CDR3s include the opening cysteine and the closing phenylalanine or tryptophan. The D gene is left open where the match is weak. For some rows the clone size is stated as once, few or many, or as a class when expanded; others skip it.

TRBJ2-7 TRBV6-5 TRBD1 . CASSNRDRGPQYF TGTGCCAGCAGTAACCGGGACAGGGGTCCGCAGTACTTC
TRBJ2-7 TRBV6-5 TRBD1 few CASSPEAQGDEQYF TGTGCCAGCAGTCCTGAGGCACAGGGGGACGAGCAGTACTTC
TRBJ2-7 TRBV28 TRBD2 few CASSLSGRNSEQYF TGTGCCAGCAGTTTATCCGGGAGGAATAGCGAGCAGTACTTC
TRBJ2-7 TRBV7-8 TRBD1 . CASSPGTGSREQYF TGTGCCAGCAGCCCCGGGACAGGGTCGAGGGAGCAGTACTTC
TRBJ1-1 TRBV7-8 . few CASSLAGVKNTEAFF TGTGCCAGCAGCTTAGCGGGGGTCAAGAACACTGAAGCTTTCTTT
TRBJ2-7 TRBV29-1 TRBD1 . CSVGEATGVIYEQYF TGCAGCGTTGGAGAGGCGACAGGGGTTATCTACGAGCAGTACTTC
TRBJ1-6 TRBV27 . few CASSFHNSPLHF TGTGCCAGCAGTTTCCATAATTCACCCCTCCACTTT
TRBJ1-4 TRBV12-3/TRBV12-4 . many CASSLAGGNEKLFF TGTGCCAGCAGTTTAGCAGGGGGGAATGAAAAACTGTTTTTT
TRBJ1-4 TRBV29-1 . . CSAVDSLTLPNEKLFF TGCAGCGCTGTGGACAGCTTGACCCTCCCTAATGAAAAACTGTTTTTT
TRBJ2-1 TRBV13 . many CASSPTGLARPLYNEQFF TGTGCCAGCAGCCCAACCGGTCTAGCGAGGCCACTTTACAATGAGCAGTTCTTC
TRBJ2-1 TRBV20-1 . . CSARDRGRLTEQFF TGCAGTGCTAGAGATAGAGGCAGACTCACTGAGCAGTTCTTC
TRBJ2-5 TRBV6-5 TRBD1 . CASNGQGSSYEQDF TGTGCCAGCAACGGACAGGGGAGCTCCTACGAGCAGGACTTC
TRBJ1-4 TRBV28 . . CASSPRGGGSNEKLFF TGTGCCAGCAGTCCTCGGGGGGGCGGGTCTAATGAAAAACTGTTTTTT
TRBJ2-5 TRBV7-2 . few CASSLETLAKTQYF TGTGCCAGCAGCTTAGAGACTCTAGCGAAGACCCAGTACTTC
TRBJ2-4 TRBV28 TRBD2 few CASAPAGVAKNIQYF TGTGCCAGCGCCCCGGCGGGGGTAGCCAAAAACATTCAGTACTTC
TRBJ2-7 TRBV5-1 . many CASSLAPSSYEQYF TGCGCCAGCAGCTTGGCCCCAAGCTCCTACGAGCAGTACTTC
TRBJ1-6 TRBV28 . . CASSRPQGGNSPLHF TGTGCCAGCAGCCGTCCACAGGGTGGGAATTCACCCCTCCACTTT
TRBJ2-7 TRBV6-2/TRBV6-3 . . CASSYFSEENEQYF TGTGCCAGCAGTTACTTTTCGGAGGAAAACGAGCAGTACTTC
TRBJ1-4 TRBV20-1 . few CSAREQINEKLFF TGCAGTGCTAGAGAACAGATTAATGAAAAACTGTTTTTT
TRBJ2-1 TRBV4-3 TRBD1 many CASSLEHRGQNEQFF TGCGCCAGCAGCCTCGAACACAGGGGGCAGAATGAGCAGTTCTTC
TRBJ2-3 TRBV20-1 TRBD2 . CSAARLAGNTDTQYF TGCAGTGCTGCCAGACTAGCGGGGAACACAGATACGCAGTATTTT
TRBJ2-3 TRBV10-2 . . CASSDSTRSGTDTQYF TGCGCCAGCAGTGATTCTACCCGATCCGGCACAGATACGCAGTATTTT
TRBJ2-3 TRBV4-3 TRBD1 . CASSQQWDRAAGTQYF TGCGCCAGCAGCCAACAATGGGACAGGGCGGCGGGTACGCAGTATTTT
TRBJ2-7 TRBV7-9 . few CASSPTESSYEQYF TGTGCCAGCAGCCCCACTGAGAGCTCCTACGAGCAGTACTTC
TRBJ2-5 TRBV4-2 TRBD2 . CASSQEGTSEETQYF TGTGCCAGCAGCCAAGAAGGGACTAGCGAGGAGACCCAGTACTTC
TRBJ2-7 TRBV14 TRBD2 . CASSRSGSHNEQYF TGTGCCAGCAGTCGGAGCGGGAGTCACAACGAGCAGTACTTC
TRBJ1-2 TRBV10-3 TRBD1 . CAISRDRGLGYTF TGTGCCATCAGCCGGGACAGGGGTCTTGGCTACACCTTC
TRBJ1-1 TRBV10-3 . . CAISETAVRPNTEAFF TGTGCCATCAGTGAGACGGCTGTAAGGCCGAACACTGAAGCTTTCTTT
TRBJ1-2 TRBV4-3 TRBD1 . CASSQLIPGQPKWDYGYTF TGCGCCAGCAGCCAATTGATACCGGGACAGCCAAAATGGGACTATGGCTACACCTTC
TRBJ2-2 TRBV5-1 TRBD2 . CASSSGPAGGGRSTGELFF TGCGCCAGCAGTTCCGGACCAGCCGGGGGGGGGAGATCCACCGGGGAGCTGTTTTTT